Listed below are T cell receptor beta chains from one sample, sequenced in a study of CD8 T cells in Susac syndrome. Each CDR3 protein gets one entry after TCRdb re-called the immunoSEQ multiplex PCR reads with MiXCR. The sample has fewer than 200,000 distinct CDR3 sequences, 90% to 95% seen once. The sample comprised CD4+ T cells from PBMCs. Every receptor here comes from a human donor with Susac syndrome. Each CDR3 is given with its conserved first and last residue. The order of the fields is V gene, D gene, J gene, clone size, CDR3 protein, CDR3 DNA. D genes are given only for firm matches. Clone size is not always given. Where it is, it says once, few, many or a class for expanded clones.

v_call: TRBV20-1
d_call: TRBD1
j_call: TRBJ1-6
clone_size: .
cdr3_aa: CSAPPGQLNSPLHF
cdr3_nt: TGCAGTGCTCCCCCGGGACAGCTCAATTCACCCCTCCACTTT

v_call: TRBV18
d_call: .
j_call: TRBJ1-2
clone_size: once
cdr3_aa: CASSPLRGEGYTF
cdr3_nt: TGTGCCAGCTCACCACTCAGGGGCGAAGGCTACACCTTC

v_call: TRBV23-1
d_call: .
j_call: TRBJ2-1
clone_size: once
cdr3_aa: CASSLYRRHEQFF
cdr3_nt: TGCGCCAGCAGTCTTTACAGGCGGCATGAGCAGTTCTTC

v_call: TRBV5-4
d_call: .
j_call: TRBJ1-2
clone_size: .
cdr3_aa: CASSLPREGGYGYTF
cdr3_nt: TGTGCCAGCAGCTTACCCCGAGAGGGGGGCTATGGCTACACCTTC

v_call: TRBV12-3/TRBV12-4
d_call: .
j_call: TRBJ1-4
clone_size: .
cdr3_aa: CASSLYRSVNEKLFF
cdr3_nt: TGTGCCAGCAGTTTATATCGGAGCGTCAATGAAAAACTGTTTTTT

v_call: TRBV29-1
d_call: TRBD1
j_call: TRBJ2-3
clone_size: once
cdr3_aa: CSVAGQGPTDTQYF
cdr3_nt: TGCAGCGTTGCGGGACAGGGGCCCACAGATACGCAGTATTTT

v_call: TRBV12-3/TRBV12-4
d_call: .
j_call: TRBJ2-5
clone_size: .
cdr3_aa: CASSQWPGETQYF
cdr3_nt: TGTGCCAGCAGCCAATGGCCAGGGGAGACCCAGTACTTC

v_call: TRBV12-3/TRBV12-4
d_call: TRBD2
j_call: TRBJ2-5
clone_size: once
cdr3_aa: CASSATSSGETQYF
cdr3_nt: TGTGCCAGCAGTGCGACTAGCTCTGGAGAGACCCAGTACTTC

v_call: TRBV12-3/TRBV12-4
d_call: .
j_call: TRBJ1-1
clone_size: .
cdr3_aa: CATRSQMNTEAFF
cdr3_nt: TGTGCCACCAGGAGTCAGATGAACACTGAAGCTTTCTTT

v_call: TRBV3-1
d_call: .
j_call: TRBJ2-2
clone_size: .
cdr3_aa: CASSHWGRGNTGELFF
cdr3_nt: TGTGCCAGCAGCCATTGGGGCAGGGGGAACACCGGGGAGCTGTTTTTT

v_call: TRBV5-1
d_call: .
j_call: TRBJ2-5
clone_size: .
cdr3_aa: CASSLAGVGSREQETQYF
cdr3_nt: TGCGCCAGCAGCTTGGCCGGGGTCGGTAGTCGCGAACAAGAGACCCAGTACTTC

v_call: TRBV7-3
d_call: .
j_call: TRBJ2-3
clone_size: .
cdr3_aa: CASSLTSGAGSADTQYF
cdr3_nt: TGTGCCAGCAGCTTAACAAGTGGAGCAGGGAGCGCAGATACGCAGTATTTT

v_call: TRBV6-5
d_call: .
j_call: TRBJ2-1
clone_size: few
cdr3_aa: CASSYSGPYNEQFF
cdr3_nt: TGTGCCAGCAGTTACTCTGGGCCGTACAATGAGCAGTTCTTC

v_call: TRBV6-5
d_call: .
j_call: TRBJ1-6
clone_size: .
cdr3_aa: CASSYSHRAEHNSPLHF
cdr3_nt: TGTGCCAGCAGTTACTCCCACCGGGCCGAACATAATTCACCCCTCCACTTT

v_call: TRBV20-1
d_call: TRBD1
j_call: TRBJ1-2
clone_size: .
cdr3_aa: CSAKQGARVGYTF
cdr3_nt: TGCAGTGCCAAACAGGGGGCACGGGTTGGCTACACCTTC

v_call: TRBV7-9
d_call: .
j_call: TRBJ1-2
clone_size: .
cdr3_aa: CASSDNTNYGYTF
cdr3_nt: TGTGCCAGCAGCGACAATACTAACTATGGCTACACCTTC

v_call: TRBV12-3/TRBV12-4
d_call: .
j_call: TRBJ2-2
clone_size: .
cdr3_aa: CASSPIAGELFF
cdr3_nt: TGTGCCAGCTCGCCGATCGCCGGGGAGCTGTTTTTT

v_call: TRBV20-1
d_call: .
j_call: TRBJ2-4
clone_size: .
cdr3_aa: CSARVSGTLDIQYF
cdr3_nt: TGCAGTGCTAGAGTGTCCGGGACATTAGACATTCAGTACTTC

v_call: TRBV7-2
d_call: TRBD2
j_call: TRBJ2-7
clone_size: .
cdr3_aa: CASSLTSGGAYEQYF
cdr3_nt: TGTGCCAGCAGCCTCACTAGCGGGGGAGCCTACGAGCAGTACTTC

v_call: TRBV20-1
d_call: TRBD2
j_call: TRBJ2-3
clone_size: .
cdr3_aa: CSARDPTSGADTQYF
cdr3_nt: TGCAGTGCTAGAGATCCGACTAGCGGGGCAGATACGCAGTATTTT

v_call: TRBV29-1
d_call: .
j_call: TRBJ2-5
clone_size: .
cdr3_aa: CSGSQGEETQYF
cdr3_nt: TGCAGCGGGTCACAGGGCGAAGAGACCCAGTACTTC

v_call: TRBV19
d_call: .
j_call: TRBJ1-2
clone_size: .
cdr3_aa: CASSIQAASSNYGYTF
cdr3_nt: TGTGCCAGTAGTATACAGGCCGCGTCGTCTAACTATGGCTACACCTTC

v_call: TRBV20-1
d_call: .
j_call: TRBJ1-1
clone_size: few
cdr3_aa: CSARQPNTEAFF
cdr3_nt: TGCAGTGCTAGGCAGCCGAACACTGAAGCTTTCTTT

v_call: TRBV25-1
d_call: .
j_call: TRBJ2-3
clone_size: .
cdr3_aa: CASSDSREWTDTQYF
cdr3_nt: TGTGCCAGCAGTGATAGCAGGGAATGGACAGATACGCAGTATTTT

v_call: TRBV9
d_call: TRBD2
j_call: TRBJ2-2
clone_size: .
cdr3_aa: CASSVFTLAGDTGELFF
cdr3_nt: TGTGCCAGCAGCGTATTTACACTAGCGGGGGATACCGGGGAGCTGTTTTTT

v_call: TRBV4-3
d_call: TRBD1
j_call: TRBJ2-7
clone_size: .
cdr3_aa: CASSQDTTGQAGAFHEQYF
cdr3_nt: TGCGCCAGCAGCCAAGACACCACAGGACAGGCAGGGGCATTCCACGAGCAGTACTTC

v_call: TRBV7-9
d_call: .
j_call: TRBJ1-2
clone_size: once
cdr3_aa: CASSGQSYNYGYTF
cdr3_nt: TGTGCCAGCAGCGGACAGTCCTATAACTATGGCTACACCTTC

v_call: TRBV20-1
d_call: .
j_call: TRBJ2-1
clone_size: .
cdr3_aa: CSARDPRGAGNEQFF
cdr3_nt: TGCAGTGCTAGAGATCCCAGGGGGGCTGGCAATGAGCAGTTCTTC

v_call: TRBV7-9
d_call: .
j_call: TRBJ2-4
clone_size: .
cdr3_aa: CASGPPPVGSLAKNIQYF
cdr3_nt: TGTGCCAGCGGACCCCCGCCAGTAGGGTCACTAGCCAAAAACATTCAGTACTTC

v_call: TRBV30
d_call: .
j_call: TRBJ1-1
clone_size: once
cdr3_aa: CAWSVRENTEAFF
cdr3_nt: TGTGCCTGGAGTGTACGAGAGAACACTGAAGCTTTCTTT

v_call: TRBV14
d_call: TRBD2
j_call: TRBJ2-7
clone_size: .
cdr3_aa: CASSQASSGNEQYF
cdr3_nt: TGTGCCAGCAGCCAAGCGTCTAGCGGCAACGAGCAGTACTTC

v_call: TRBV6-1
d_call: TRBD1
j_call: TRBJ1-4
clone_size: few
cdr3_aa: CASSLTGGQKKLFF
cdr3_nt: TGTGCCAGCAGTTTGACAGGGGGCCAGAAAAAACTGTTTTTT

v_call: TRBV29-1
d_call: TRBD1
j_call: TRBJ1-2
clone_size: .
cdr3_aa: CSVADRAYGYTF
cdr3_nt: TGCAGCGTTGCGGACAGGGCCTATGGCTACACCTTC

v_call: TRBV6-6
d_call: .
j_call: TRBJ1-2
clone_size: .
cdr3_aa: CASSYSSIGGYTF
cdr3_nt: TGTGCCAGCAGTTACTCCAGCATCGGGGGCTACACCTTC

v_call: TRBV3-1
d_call: TRBD1
j_call: TRBJ1-2
clone_size: .
cdr3_aa: CASSQGDRANRNGYTF
cdr3_nt: TGTGCCAGCAGCCAAGGGGACAGGGCGAATCGGAATGGCTACACCTTC

v_call: TRBV27
d_call: .
j_call: TRBJ2-5
clone_size: .
cdr3_aa: CASSLASPQTQYF
cdr3_nt: TGTGCCAGCAGTTTAGCTTCGCCTCAGACCCAGTACTTC

v_call: TRBV15
d_call: .
j_call: TRBJ2-4
clone_size: .
cdr3_aa: CATSTGGRLGIQYF
cdr3_nt: TGTGCCACCAGCACCGGCGGTAGGCTCGGCATTCAGTACTTC

v_call: TRBV18
d_call: TRBD1
j_call: TRBJ2-1
clone_size: .
cdr3_aa: CASSPPGQGDEQFF
cdr3_nt: TGTGCCAGCTCACCTCCGGGACAGGGCGATGAGCAGTTCTTC

v_call: TRBV20-1
d_call: .
j_call: TRBJ2-1
clone_size: .
cdr3_aa: CSATEDQGPAYNEQFF
cdr3_nt: TGCAGTGCTACTGAGGATCAGGGACCCGCCTACAATGAGCAGTTCTTC

v_call: TRBV7-2
d_call: .
j_call: TRBJ1-5
clone_size: .
cdr3_aa: CASSLEAEQPQHF
cdr3_nt: TGTGCCAGCAGCTTAGAGGCTGAGCAGCCCCAGCATTTT

v_call: TRBV29-1
d_call: TRBD1
j_call: TRBJ1-1
clone_size: .
cdr3_aa: CSVKTGSNTEAFF
cdr3_nt: TGCAGCGTTAAGACAGGGAGTAACACTGAAGCTTTCTTT

v_call: TRBV29-1
d_call: TRBD2
j_call: TRBJ2-1
clone_size: .
cdr3_aa: CSVEASGGAKHEQFF
cdr3_nt: TGCAGCGTTGAAGCTAGCGGGGGGGCCAAACATGAGCAGTTCTTC

v_call: TRBV4-1
d_call: .
j_call: TRBJ2-1
clone_size: .
cdr3_aa: CASSQPDSYSYNEQFF
cdr3_nt: TGCGCCAGCAGCCAACCGGACAGTTATTCCTACAATGAGCAGTTCTTC

v_call: TRBV7-2
d_call: TRBD2
j_call: TRBJ2-7
clone_size: .
cdr3_aa: CASSLTSVSSYEQYF
cdr3_nt: TGTGCCAGCAGCCTGACTAGCGTAAGCTCCTACGAGCAGTACTTC

v_call: TRBV30
d_call: TRBD1
j_call: TRBJ2-1
clone_size: .
cdr3_aa: CAWSMRGGGYNEQFF
cdr3_nt: TGTGCCTGGAGTATGCGAGGGGGCGGCTACAATGAGCAGTTCTTC

v_call: TRBV7-2
d_call: .
j_call: TRBJ2-5
clone_size: .
cdr3_aa: CASSFLGGRTQYF
cdr3_nt: TGTGCCAGCAGCTTCCTGGGCGGGCGGACCCAGTACTTC

v_call: TRBV2
d_call: TRBD1
j_call: TRBJ2-7
clone_size: .
cdr3_aa: CASRRNPGQGYEQYF
cdr3_nt: TGTGCCAGCAGGCGGAACCCGGGACAGGGTTACGAGCAGTACTTC

v_call: TRBV7-8
d_call: TRBD2
j_call: TRBJ2-1
clone_size: .
cdr3_aa: CASSSPGLAGVKEQFF
cdr3_nt: TGTGCCAGCAGCTCACCGGGACTAGCGGGGGTTAAGGAGCAGTTCTTC

v_call: TRBV6-5
d_call: .
j_call: TRBJ2-7
clone_size: .
cdr3_aa: CASSPDKQPYEQYF
cdr3_nt: TGTGCCAGCAGTCCAGACAAACAGCCCTACGAGCAGTACTTC